This T cell receptor (beta chain) was observed in a study of neurological immune-mediated disorders. On the study more broadly: There were roughly 35 multiple sclerosis patients. Of these, roughly 31 had relapsing-remitting MS and 3 had secondary progressive MS.

This clonotype was detected many times. The antigen is not known. Over 180 million TCR-beta sequences, together covering 15-18 subjects, were produced by every individual sequencing run that was carried out. TCRdb re-called the 5' RACE reads through MiXCR, storing one row per CDR3 protein. This table has approximately 100,000 distinct CDR3 sequences, 3% to 4.5% appearing once. Study conclusions and caveats: HTLV-1-associated myelopathy had the most TCR clonal expansion, and multiple sclerosis had the least, less than healthy controls.

Unmatched junction bases numbered 7, after V lost 5 bases and J lost 5 bases. The CDR3 is made up of 14 amino acids. Germline V CDR1 and CDR2: DFQATT, SNEGSKA (reference sequence). This TCR came from a woman aged 50 to 60 with multiple sclerosis. The chain links TRBV20-1 to TRBJ2-3, with 10 nucleotides matching TRBD2. Material: PBMCs. The CDR3 bases are TGCAGTGCTGGACTAGCGGTGACGGGAGATACGCAGTATTTT. This translates into CSAGLAVTGDTQYF.